What follows is one T cell receptor (beta chain) and its context. Its antigen is still unknown. Nothing much larger sits one base from this clone, and base qualities are not available. No patient had a history of other malignancies or prior chemotherapy or radiotherapy, and all had node-negative disease on CT and PET/CT. About 6.2 milliliters of peripheral venous blood were drawn into EDTA tubes at each of two time points. Ficoll-Paque Plus density-gradient centrifugation was used to isolate PBMCs. Right after collection, samples were placed at -80 degrees C and kept there until analysis. CDR1 SGHAT and CDR2 FQNNGV were looked up in the germline V gene. Trimming takes 7 bases from V and 9 bases from J, and the germline ends sit 16 bases apart. The CDR3 runs 13 residues from the cysteine to the phenylalanine. Only CDR3 DNA is held: 39 bases, read in frame from base 1. The data were taken from a study of prognosis after radiotherapy for stage I lung cancer (dated by TCRdb to 2020 to 2022). Regarding the study in general: Between April 2018 and early 2019, roughly 20 patients with stage I NSCLC were enrolled in Nanjing, China. In fourteen patients the disease was a newly diagnosed primary stage I lung tumor, whereas about 5 had oligometastatic NSCLC following surgical resection of the primary tumor. All patients were considered medically inoperable, owing to comorbidities in more than 10 and refusal of surgery in several. Ages in the cohort of approximately 13 men and over 5 women ranged from roughly 53 to 84 years, with a median of 74. Tumor histology was squamous cell carcinoma in about 7 patients and adenocarcinoma in about a dozen. Image-guided IMRT or VMAT was used to deliver SBRT in 3 to 5 fractions at a biologically effective dose of at least 100 Gy. No patient received concurrent therapy alongside SBRT. Distant metastases were developed by four of the 19 patients after SBRT, at a median of around seven months, whereas no significant progression was observed in the other 15 patients. This study profiled peripheral blood TCR beta repertoires from stage I NSCLC patients before and after stereotactic body radiotherapy and linked the repertoires to distant failure. For each of the roughly 19 patients, one blood sample was taken before SBRT and one after, so the study sequenced around 40 samples in total. What the study reported, not specific to this receptor: All reported P values were unadjusted for multiple comparisons. Tumor specificity of expanded TCR clones was not determined. A decrease in unique TCR clone counts was observed after SBRT (median about 9,400 before versus fewer than 8,000 after; Wilcoxon paired P=0.011). Post-SBRT Shannon entropy and its change from baseline were lower in patients who developed distant metastases; baseline Shannon entropy was not associated with metastases. Differences in TRBV and TRBJ usage frequencies by metastasis status were reportedly observed in two V genes at baseline and in roughly ten V and two J genes after SBRT. The study was limited by the small cohort and short follow-up, and independent validation of the study findings is required.

Two rounds of multiplex PCR were performed to amplify the TCR beta CDR3 region from genomic DNA. The first PCR round used primers specific to each TRBV and TRBJ gene, with sequences filed in Chinese patent CN105087789A. Universal primers were used in the second PCR round. The Roche High Pure PCR Template Preparation Kit was used to extract genomic DNA from frozen PBMCs. Paired-end sequencing with 151 bp reads was performed on the libraries using an Illumina HiSeq 3000. The authors' pipeline ran thus. CutAdapt was used to discard raw reads that did not contain the multiplex PCR primer sequences. Using PEAR, the high-quality paired reads were merged into contigs. By alignment to reference sequences, MiXCR assigned TRB V, D and J gene segments to each contig. CDR3 sequences were clustered by base quality and sequence similarity to remove sequencing errors. Shannon entropy, normalized by the natural log of the productive TCR sequence number, served as the measure of diversity. To get clonality, Shannon entropy was divided by the natural log of the number of unique clonotypes, and that result was subtracted from one. The Youden index of ROC curves was used to select progression-free survival cut-offs for repertoire metrics, and analyses were performed in R 3.5.3. In TCRdb, the public reads were trimmed at Q25 with fastp and aligned with MiXCR, with productive beta chains retained. Duplicate CDR3 protein sequences are folded into a single record with the most common DNA and genes. These V and J calls originate from TCRdb's pipeline instead of the authors' own analysis. For this sample there are 20,000 to 25,000 distinct CDR3 sequences; approximately 45% appear just once. The ten top clones hold less than 40% of the sample.

The V gene is TRBV11-2 and the J gene is TRBJ2-1; TRBD1 is a weak D gene call, 6 bases matching. The receptor was derived from a donor over 45 with non-small cell lung cancer. Sample: PBMCs, taken before or after stereotactic body radiation therapy (not recorded which). In nucleotides, the sequence is TGTGCCAGCAACACAATACAGGGTATTGAGCAGTTCTTC. This sequence encodes CASNTIQGIEQFF.